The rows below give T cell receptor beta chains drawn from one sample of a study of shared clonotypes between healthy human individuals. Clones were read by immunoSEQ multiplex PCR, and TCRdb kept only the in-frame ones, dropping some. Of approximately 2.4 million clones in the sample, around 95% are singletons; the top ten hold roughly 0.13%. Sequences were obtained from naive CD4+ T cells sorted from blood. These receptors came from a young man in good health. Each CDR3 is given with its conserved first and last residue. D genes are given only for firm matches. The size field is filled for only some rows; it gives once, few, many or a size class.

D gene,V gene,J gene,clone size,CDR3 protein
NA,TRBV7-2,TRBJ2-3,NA,CASSFEIGTQYF
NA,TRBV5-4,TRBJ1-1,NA,CASSPRGGTEAFF
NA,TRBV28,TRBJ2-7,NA,CALGGLSEQYF
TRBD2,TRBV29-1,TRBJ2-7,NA,CSVEELAGGSYEQYF
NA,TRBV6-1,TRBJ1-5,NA,CASSGTQPQHF
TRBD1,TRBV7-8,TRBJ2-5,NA,CASSTGQGAETQYF
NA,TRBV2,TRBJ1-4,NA,CASSEGWGATNEKLFF
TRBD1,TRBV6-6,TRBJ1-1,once,CASLDRGMNTEAFF
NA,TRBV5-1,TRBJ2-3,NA,CASSGGQMTTDTQYF
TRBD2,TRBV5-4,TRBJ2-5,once,CASSLDQREGQETQYF
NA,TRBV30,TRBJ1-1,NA,CAWSARIGEYTEAFF
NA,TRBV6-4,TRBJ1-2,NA,CATDRDTATNYGYTF
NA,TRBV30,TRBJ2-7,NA,CAWSASSVHYEQYF
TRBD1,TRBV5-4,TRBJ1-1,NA,CASSWDRVNTEAFF
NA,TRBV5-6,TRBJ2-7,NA,CASSLRTVQYF
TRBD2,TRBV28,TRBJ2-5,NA,CASSWGGQETQYF
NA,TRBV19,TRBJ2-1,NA,CASSNPRVGVYRGVRYNEQFF
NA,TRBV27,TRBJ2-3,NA,CASSLGLYTDTQYF
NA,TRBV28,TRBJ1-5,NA,CASSYGTFRGRLRSNQPQHF
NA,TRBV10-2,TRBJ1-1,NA,CASRLTAGMNTEAFF
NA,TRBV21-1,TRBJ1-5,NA,CASSQPFDLVICNQPQHF
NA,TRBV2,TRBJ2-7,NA,CASSAGEGREQYF
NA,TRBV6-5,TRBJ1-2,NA,CASSYLSREGNGYTF
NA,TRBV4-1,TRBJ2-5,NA,CASSSVGGKQETQYF
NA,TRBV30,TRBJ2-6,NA,CAWSASRFPFSGANVLTF
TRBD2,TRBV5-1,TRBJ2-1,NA,CASSSPPGLDRNEQFF
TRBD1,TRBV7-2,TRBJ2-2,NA,CASSRDSAYEAGELFF
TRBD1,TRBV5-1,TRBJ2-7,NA,CASSLGQGRYEQYF
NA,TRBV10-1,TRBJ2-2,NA,CASSKGERANTGELFF
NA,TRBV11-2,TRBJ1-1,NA,CASSLWDGEAFF
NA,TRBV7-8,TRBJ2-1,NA,CASSRFERGEQFF
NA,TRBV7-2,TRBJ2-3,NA,CASSHQTGATDTQYF
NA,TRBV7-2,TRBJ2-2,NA,CASSLSSTGELFF
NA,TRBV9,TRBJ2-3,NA,CASSVAVNSDTQYF
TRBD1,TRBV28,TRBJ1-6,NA,CASSLLQQGDNSPLHF
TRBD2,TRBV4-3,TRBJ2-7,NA,CASSPSGGFSYEQYF
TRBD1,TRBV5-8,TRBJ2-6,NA,CASSSGQAGSGANVLTF
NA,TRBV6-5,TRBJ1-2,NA,CATRAQGGLSGYTF
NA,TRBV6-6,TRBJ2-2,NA,CASSQGNTGELFF
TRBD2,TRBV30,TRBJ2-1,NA,CAWSITGTSGRPSNEQFF
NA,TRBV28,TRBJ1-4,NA,CASRMDMGIEKLFF
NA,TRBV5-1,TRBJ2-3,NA,CASSFSGTGDTQYF
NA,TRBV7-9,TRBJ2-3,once,CASSLSPGDTQYF
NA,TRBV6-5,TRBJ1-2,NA,CASSLRPTLNYGYTF
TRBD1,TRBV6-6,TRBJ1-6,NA,CASSSPGQSYNSPLHF
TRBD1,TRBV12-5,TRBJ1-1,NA,CASRPDRQYTEAFF
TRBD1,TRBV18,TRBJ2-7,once,CASSPVETGALQGQYF
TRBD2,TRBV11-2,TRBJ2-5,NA,CASSSGLATQETQYF
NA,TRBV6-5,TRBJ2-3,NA,CASSRQSTDTQYF
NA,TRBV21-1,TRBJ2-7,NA,CASTTTGENEQYF
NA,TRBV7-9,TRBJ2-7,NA,CASSLISTGQTYEQYF
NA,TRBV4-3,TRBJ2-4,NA,CASSQDWSSGGNIQYF
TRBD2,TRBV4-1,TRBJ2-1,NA,CASSQGLADYNEQFF
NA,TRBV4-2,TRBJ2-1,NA,CASSQDRAAYNEQFF
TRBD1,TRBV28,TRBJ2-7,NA,CASSSGQGSEQYF
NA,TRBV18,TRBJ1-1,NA,CASSLGWQEEAFF
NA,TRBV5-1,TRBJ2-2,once,CASRPSYSNTGELFF
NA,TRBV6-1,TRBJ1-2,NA,CASSAPLERYTF
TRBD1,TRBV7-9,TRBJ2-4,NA,CASSHRQGVAKNIQYF
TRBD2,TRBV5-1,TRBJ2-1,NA,CASSLNREGPNEQFF